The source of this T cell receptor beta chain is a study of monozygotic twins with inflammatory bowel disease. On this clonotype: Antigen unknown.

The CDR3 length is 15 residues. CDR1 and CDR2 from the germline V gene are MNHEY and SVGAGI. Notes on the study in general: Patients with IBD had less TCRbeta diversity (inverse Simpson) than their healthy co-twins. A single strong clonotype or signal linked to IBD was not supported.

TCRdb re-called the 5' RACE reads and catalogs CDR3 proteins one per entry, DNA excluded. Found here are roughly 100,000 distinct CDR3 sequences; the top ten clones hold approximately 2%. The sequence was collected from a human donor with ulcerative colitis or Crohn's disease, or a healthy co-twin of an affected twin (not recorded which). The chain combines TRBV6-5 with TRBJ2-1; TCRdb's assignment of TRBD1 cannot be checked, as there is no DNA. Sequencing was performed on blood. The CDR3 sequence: CASSYKSGPIHEQFF.